Listed below are T cell receptor beta chains from one sample, sequenced in a study of T cell changes during pregnancy in multiple sclerosis. Sequencing was performed with immunoSEQ multiplex PCR; in TCRdb, only in-frame clones are kept and a portion is missing. The data hold roughly 80,000 clones, with approximately 90% observed a single time. The sequenced sample was peripheral blood, obtained before pregnancy. These receptors were obtained from a female donor with multiple sclerosis, enrolled in a pregnancy study. Both conserved end residues are part of each CDR3. D genes are given only for firm matches.

V: TRBV27
D: TRBD1
J: TRBJ2-7
DNA: TGTGCCAGCAGTATCTTGGGACAGAAGTCCTACGAGCAGTACTTC
CDR3: CASSILGQKSYEQYF

V: TRBV5-1
D: TRBD1
J: TRBJ1-2
DNA: TGCGCCAGCAGCACGACAGGGGGCCGGGGCTACACCTTC
CDR3: CASSTTGGRGYTF

V: TRBV10-3
D: NA
J: TRBJ2-5
DNA: TGTGCCATCAGTGCGGGGTTTGGAGAGACCCAGTACTTC
CDR3: CAISAGFGETQYF

V: TRBV5-6
D: NA
J: TRBJ2-5
DNA: TGTGCCAGCAGCTTGTCGGTAGTAGCAGGGGCGCGATGGGAGACCCAGTACTTC
CDR3: CASSLSVVAGARWETQYF

V: TRBV19
D: TRBD2
J: TRBJ2-5
DNA: TGTGCCAGTTCCCTAGCGGGAATACGGGAGACCCAGTACTTC
CDR3: CASSLAGIRETQYF

V: TRBV27
D: TRBD1
J: TRBJ2-3
DNA: TGTGCCAGCAGTACATGGGGGCAGGGGGACACAGATACGCAGTATTTT
CDR3: CASSTWGQGDTDTQYF

V: TRBV4-2
D: NA
J: TRBJ1-4
DNA: TGTGCCAGCAGCCAAGGTAATCAGGACAGAAATGAAAAACTGTTTTTT
CDR3: CASSQGNQDRNEKLFF

V: TRBV5-1
D: TRBD1
J: TRBJ2-7
DNA: TGCGCCAGCAGCTTGGGGACAGGCGAGCAGTACTTC
CDR3: CASSLGTGEQYF

V: TRBV28
D: NA
J: TRBJ2-7
DNA: TGTGCCAGCAGTACCCCCCCCGTTGAGGAGCAGTACTTC
CDR3: CASSTPPVEEQYF

V: TRBV7-2
D: NA
J: TRBJ1-2
DNA: TGTGCCAGCAGCTTAGCGAGAGGGGGCTATGGCTACACCTTC
CDR3: CASSLARGGYGYTF

V: TRBV7-9
D: TRBD1
J: TRBJ1-1
DNA: TGTGCCAGCAGCGCACCGGGACAGGAGAACACTGAAGCTTTCTTT
CDR3: CASSAPGQENTEAFF